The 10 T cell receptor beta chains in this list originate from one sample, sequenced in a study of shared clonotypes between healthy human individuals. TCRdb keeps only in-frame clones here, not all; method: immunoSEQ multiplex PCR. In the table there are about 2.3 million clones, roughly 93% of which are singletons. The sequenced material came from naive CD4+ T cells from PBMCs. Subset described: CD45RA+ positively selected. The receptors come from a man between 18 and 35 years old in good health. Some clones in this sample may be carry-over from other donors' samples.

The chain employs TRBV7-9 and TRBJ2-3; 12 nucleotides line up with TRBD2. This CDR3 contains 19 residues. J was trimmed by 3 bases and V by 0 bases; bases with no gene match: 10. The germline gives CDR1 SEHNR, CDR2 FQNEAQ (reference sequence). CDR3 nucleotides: TGTGCCAGCAGCTTAGCCATACTAGCGGGAGGCCGAGGGACAGATACGCAGTATTTT. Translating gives CASSLAILAGGRGTDTQYF.

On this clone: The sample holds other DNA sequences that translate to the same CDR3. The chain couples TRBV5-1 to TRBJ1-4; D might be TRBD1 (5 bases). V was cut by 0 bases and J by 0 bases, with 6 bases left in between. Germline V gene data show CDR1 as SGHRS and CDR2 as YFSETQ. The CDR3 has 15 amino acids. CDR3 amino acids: CASSLVGATNEKLFF. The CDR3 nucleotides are TGCGCCAGCAGCTTGGTAGGGGCAACTAATGAAAAACTGTTTTTT.

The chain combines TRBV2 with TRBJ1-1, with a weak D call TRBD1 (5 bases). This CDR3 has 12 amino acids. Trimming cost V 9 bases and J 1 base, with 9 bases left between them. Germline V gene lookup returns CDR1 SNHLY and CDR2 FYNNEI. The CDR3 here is CASQGWNTEAFF. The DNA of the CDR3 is TGTGCCAGTCAGGGCTGGAACACTGAAGCTTTCTTT. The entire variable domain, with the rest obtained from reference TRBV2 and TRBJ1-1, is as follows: EPEVTQTPSHQVTQMGQEVILRCVPISNHLYFYWYRQILGQKVEFLVSFYNNEISEKSEIFDDQFSVERPDGSNFTLKIRSTKLEDSAMYFCASQGWNTEAFFGQGTRLTVV.

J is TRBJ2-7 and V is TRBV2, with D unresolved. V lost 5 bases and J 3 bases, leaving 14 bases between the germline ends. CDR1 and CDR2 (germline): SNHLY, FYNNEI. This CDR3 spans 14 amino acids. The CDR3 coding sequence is TGTGCCAGCAGTCCCGGCCAGTCCCTCTACGAGCAGTACTTC. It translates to CASSPGQSLYEQYF.

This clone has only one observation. The CDR3 protein is CASSSRQGSYEQYF. For the CDR3, the DNA is TGTGCCAGCAGCTCAAGGCAGGGTTCCTACGAGCAGTACTTC. The chain is built from TRBV5-6 and TRBJ2-7, with a possible D match to TRBD1 (5 bases). This CDR3 comprises 14 residues. With 3 bases removed from V and 1 base from J, the gap between germline ends came to 11 bases. The germline V gene has CDR1 SGHDT and CDR2 YYEEEE. Combining the CDR3 with reference TRBV5-6 and TRBJ2-7 gives the whole variable domain DAGVTQSPTHLIKTRGQQVTLRCSPKSGHDTVSWYQQALGQGPQFIFQYYEEEERQRGNFPDRFSGHQFPNYSSELNVNALLLGDSALYLCASSSRQGSYEQYFGPGTRLTVT.

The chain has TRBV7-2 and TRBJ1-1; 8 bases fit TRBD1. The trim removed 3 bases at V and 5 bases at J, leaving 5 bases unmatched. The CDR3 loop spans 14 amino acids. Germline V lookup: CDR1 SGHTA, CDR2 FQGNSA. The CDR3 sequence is CASSLDRVYTEAFF. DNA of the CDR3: TGTGCCAGCAGCTTGGACAGGGTATATACTGAAGCTTTCTTT.

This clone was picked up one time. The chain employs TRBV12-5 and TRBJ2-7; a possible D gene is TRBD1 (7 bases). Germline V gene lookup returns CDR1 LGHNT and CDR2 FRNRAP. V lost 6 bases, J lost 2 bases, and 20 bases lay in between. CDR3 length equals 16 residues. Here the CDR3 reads CASGLRGAGPTYEQYF. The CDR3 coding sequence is TGTGCTAGTGGCCTCAGGGGGGCAGGTCCGACCTACGAGCAGTACTTC.

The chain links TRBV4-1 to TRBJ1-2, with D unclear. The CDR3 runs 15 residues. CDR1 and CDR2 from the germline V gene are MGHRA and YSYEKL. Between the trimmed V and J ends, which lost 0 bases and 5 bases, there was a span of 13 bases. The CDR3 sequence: CASSQDRSRPYGYTF. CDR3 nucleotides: TGCGCCAGCAGCCAAGACAGGTCTCGCCCTTATGGCTACACCTTC.

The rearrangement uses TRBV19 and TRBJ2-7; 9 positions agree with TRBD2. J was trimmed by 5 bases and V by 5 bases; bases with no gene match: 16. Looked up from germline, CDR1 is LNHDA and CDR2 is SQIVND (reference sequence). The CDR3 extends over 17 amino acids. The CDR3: CASSFDNIAGVSHEQYF. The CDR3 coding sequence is TGTGCCAGTAGTTTTGATAATATAGCGGGAGTCTCTCACGAGCAGTACTTC.

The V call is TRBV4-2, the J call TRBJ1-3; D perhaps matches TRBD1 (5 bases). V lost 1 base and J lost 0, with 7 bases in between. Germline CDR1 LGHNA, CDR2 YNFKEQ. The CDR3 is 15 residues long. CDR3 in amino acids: CASSQAGHSGNTIYF. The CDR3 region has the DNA TGTGCCAGCAGCCAAGCGGGGCACTCTGGAAACACCATATATTTT.